These 19 T cell receptor beta chains originate from one sample sequenced in a study of blood T cell repertoires in COVID-19. TCRdb's table, derived via immunoSEQ multiplex PCR, lists solely in-frame clones and lacks some. The sample holds under 85,000 clones, approximately 82% seen once. Sequencing was carried out using peripheral blood. Source of these receptors: a human donor in a cohort sampled during active COVID-19.

This chain links TRBV3-1 (or the pseudogene TRBV3-2) with TRBJ1-2; the D is unclear. CDR3 length: 14 residues. The V gene lost 3 bases and the J gene lost 4 bases, with 12 bases spanning the gap. Germline CDR1 reads LGHDT; CDR2 reads YNNKEL (reference sequence). Written as DNA, the CDR3 is TGTGCCAGCAGCCAGGGCGTACGGGGCTATGGCTACACCTTC. Translated, it gives CASSQGVRGYGYTF.

The CDR3, as DNA: TGTGCCAGCAGCTTATTTTCCGGACAGGTCTATGGCTACACCTTC. This encodes CASSLFSGQVYGYTF. The chain couples TRBV11-2 to TRBJ1-2; 7 nucleotides line up with TRBD1. CDR1 SGHAT and CDR2 FQNNGV come from the germline V gene. This CDR3 has 15 amino acids. J lost 4 bases, V lost 2 bases, and 7 bases had no gene match.

V usage is TRBV7-9 and J usage is TRBJ2-5; D is perhaps TRBD2 (6 bases). V lost 4 bases to trimming and J lost 1 base, with 16 bases between them. Germline CDR1 SEHNR, CDR2 FQNEAQ (reference sequence). There are 16 residues in the CDR3. CDR3 protein: CASSSDPDGGQETQYF. CDR3 DNA: TGTGCCAGCAGCTCTGACCCGGACGGGGGCCAAGAGACCCAGTACTTC.

The chain uses TRBV6-6 and TRBJ1-1, with unresolved D. Germline CDR1 MNHNY, CDR2 SVGAGI (reference sequence). Trimming removed 5 bases from V and 8 bases from J, with 15 bases in between. The CDR3 contains 13 residues. In nucleotides, the CDR3 is TGTGCCAGCAGTCCCAACCGGGAAAAAGAAGCTTTCTTT. As protein: CASSPNREKEAFF.

A single count supports this clone. J is TRBJ1-1 and V is TRBV18, with 7 nucleotides matching TRBD1. Germline CDR1 reads KGHSH; CDR2 reads LQKENI. Unmatched junction bases numbered 12, after V lost 3 bases and J lost 5 bases. CDR3 length: 16 residues. DNA of the CDR3: TGTGCCAGCTCACCGCCGAACAGGGGTGGGCGAACTGAAGCTTTCTTT. Amino acid sequence: CASSPPNRGGRTEAFF.

The chain carries TRBV3-1 (or the pseudogene TRBV3-2) and TRBJ1-1; 12 bases are shared with TRBD1. The J segment lost 8 bases and the V segment lost 5 bases, leaving 9 bases of the junction unmatched. Germline values: CDR1 LGHDT, CDR2 YNNKEL (reference sequence). CDR3 size: 15 residues. CDR3 in DNA: TGTGCCAGCAGCAGTCCCGGGACAGGGGGCGGGGAAGCTTTCTTT. Translated: CASSSPGTGGGEAFF.

In DNA, the CDR3 is TGTGCCAGCAGTTGGGCGGGGCAAGAGACCCAGTACTTC. Its translation: CASSWAGQETQYF. J is TRBJ2-5 and V is TRBV6-2 or TRBV6-3, with a tentative D call TRBD2 (6 bases). V gave up 4 bases and J gave up 2 bases, with 8 bases separating them. The CDR3 sequence is 13 residues long. Germline CDR1 MNHEY, CDR2 SVGEGT.

The chain uses TRBV27 and TRBJ1-5; 7 bases match TRBD1. Germline CDR1 reads MNHEY; CDR2 reads SMNVEV (reference sequence). V was clipped by 4 bases and J by 2 bases; unmatched bases: 14. CDR3 size: 18 residues. Here the CDR3 DNA reads TGTGCCAGCAGTTCCGGCTTTACAGGGGAAGGGGGCAATCAGCCCCAGCATTTT. As protein: CASSSGFTGEGGNQPQHF.

The chain uses TRBV15 and TRBJ1-6, with D possibly matching TRBD1 (6 bases). Per germline, CDR1 LNHNV and CDR2 YYDKDF (reference sequence). The CDR3 runs to 16 residues. Trimming removed 4 bases at V and 0 bases at J, with 10 bases between. CDR3 DNA: TGTGCCACCAGCAAAGGGGGGGGCTCCTATAATTCACCCCTCCACTTT. Amino acids: CATSKGGGSYNSPLHF.

V gene TRBV7-3 combines with J gene TRBJ2-2, with D perhaps TRBD2 (5 bases). Germline V gene data show CDR1 as SGHTA and CDR2 as FQGTGA. V was pared by 0 bases and J by 1 base, with 9 bases between. This CDR3 is built from 16 residues. CDR3 nucleotides: TGTGCCAGCAGCTTAACCACCGGGGAGAACACCGGGGAGCTGTTTTTT. Its translation is CASSLTTGENTGELFF.

V is TRBV5-1 and J is TRBJ2-5, with a possible D match to TRBD1 (6 bases). Germline V gives CDR1 SGHRS, CDR2 YFSETQ. This CDR3 has 14 residues. V was clipped by 4 bases and J by 1 base, with 11 bases between them. CDR3 protein: CASSTWTAQETQYF. As DNA, the CDR3 is TGCGCCAGCAGCACTTGGACAGCCCAAGAGACCCAGTACTTC.

CDR3 protein: CAISERDRVGETQYF. The CDR3 coding sequence is TGTGCCATCAGTGAACGGGACAGGGTGGGAGAGACCCAGTACTTC. V and J are TRBV10-3 and TRBJ2-5; 9 bases map to TRBD1. The trim removed 3 bases at V and 4 bases at J, leaving 6 bases unmatched. This CDR3 is 15 amino acids long. The germline V gene encodes CDR1 ENHRY and CDR2 SYGVKD.

The chain is built from TRBV7-2 and TRBJ2-5, with TRBD2 identical over 7 bases. The V gene end was trimmed by 1 base and the J gene end by 5 bases; junction bases not matched to a gene: 7. The CDR3 length is 15 residues. Germline V gene data show CDR1 as SGHTA and CDR2 as FQGNSA. CDR3: CASSLEIGEGETQYF. As DNA, the CDR3 is TGTGCCAGCAGCTTAGAGATCGGGGAGGGCGAGACCCAGTACTTC.

The chain links TRBV6-1 to TRBJ1-1; tentative D call: TRBD1 (5 bases). Germline V lookup: CDR1 MNHNS, CDR2 SASEGT. CDR3 length: 15 amino acids. Trimming took off 2 bases at V and 1 base at J, with 11 bases between the two ends. CDR3 sequence reads: CASSEQGARNTEAFF. The CDR3 coding sequence is TGTGCCAGCAGTGAACAGGGCGCGCGGAACACTGAAGCTTTCTTT.

J is TRBJ1-2 and V is TRBV18, with a tentative D call TRBD1 (5 bases). The CDR3 totals 14 residues. V shed 3 bases and J shed 4 bases, with 12 bases lying between them. The germline CDR1 and CDR2 sequences are KGHSH and LQKENI. CDR3 protein: CASSPGQIIYGYTF. The CDR3 bases are TGTGCCAGCTCACCCGGACAAATTATCTATGGCTACACCTTC.

The chain couples TRBV2 to TRBJ2-5; the D is unclear. CDR3 length: 11 amino acids. CDR1 and CDR2 (germline): SNHLY, FYNNEI. Trimming shortened V by 4 bases and J by 3 bases, and 3 bases separated the two germline ends. The CDR3, as DNA: TGTGCCAGCAGTGCTGAAGAGACCCAGTACTTC. Protein sequence: CASSAEETQYF.

The gene calls are TRBV2 and TRBJ1-1; 8 bases agree with TRBD1. V shed 4 bases and J 11 bases; nucleotides not matched to a gene: 6. The CDR3 consists of 12 residues. The germline V gene encodes CDR1 SNHLY and CDR2 FYNNEI. CDR3 in DNA: TGTGCCAGCAGTGTGCAGGGGGCGGCGGCTTTCTTT. This sequence encodes CASSVQGAAAFF.

The rearrangement joins TRBV5-1 to TRBJ2-3; 8 nucleotides match TRBD2. CDR3 length equals 15 residues. Trimming cost V 0 bases and J 3 bases; bases outside gene matches: 3. Germline V gene lookup returns CDR1 SGHRS and CDR2 YFSETQ. The CDR3 loop is CASSLARGGTDTQYF. Written as DNA, the CDR3 is TGCGCCAGCAGCTTGGCCCGCGGGGGGACAGATACGCAGTATTTT.

The J gene is TRBJ1-5, the V gene TRBV19; D remains unclear. Trimming removed 9 bases at V and 5 bases at J, with 20 bases between. The germline CDR1 and CDR2 sequences are LNHDA and SQIVND (reference sequence). The CDR3 runs to 15 residues. The CDR3 sequence: CASSSLRGGYQPQHF. CDR3 nucleotides: TGTGCCAGCAGTTCACTTCGGGGAGGGTATCAGCCCCAGCATTTT.